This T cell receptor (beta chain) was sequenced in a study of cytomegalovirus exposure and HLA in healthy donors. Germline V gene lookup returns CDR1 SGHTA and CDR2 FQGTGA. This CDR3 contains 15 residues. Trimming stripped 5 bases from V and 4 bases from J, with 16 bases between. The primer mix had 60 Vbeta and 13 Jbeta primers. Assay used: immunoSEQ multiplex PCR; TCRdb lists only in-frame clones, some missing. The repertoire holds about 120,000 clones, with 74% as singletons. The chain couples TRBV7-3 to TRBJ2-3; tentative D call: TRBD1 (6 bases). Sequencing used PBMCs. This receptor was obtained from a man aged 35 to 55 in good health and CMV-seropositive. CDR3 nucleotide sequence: TGTGCCAGCAGCCCCTTAGGGGGAAAATCAGATACGCAGTATTTT. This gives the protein CASSPLGGKSDTQYF.